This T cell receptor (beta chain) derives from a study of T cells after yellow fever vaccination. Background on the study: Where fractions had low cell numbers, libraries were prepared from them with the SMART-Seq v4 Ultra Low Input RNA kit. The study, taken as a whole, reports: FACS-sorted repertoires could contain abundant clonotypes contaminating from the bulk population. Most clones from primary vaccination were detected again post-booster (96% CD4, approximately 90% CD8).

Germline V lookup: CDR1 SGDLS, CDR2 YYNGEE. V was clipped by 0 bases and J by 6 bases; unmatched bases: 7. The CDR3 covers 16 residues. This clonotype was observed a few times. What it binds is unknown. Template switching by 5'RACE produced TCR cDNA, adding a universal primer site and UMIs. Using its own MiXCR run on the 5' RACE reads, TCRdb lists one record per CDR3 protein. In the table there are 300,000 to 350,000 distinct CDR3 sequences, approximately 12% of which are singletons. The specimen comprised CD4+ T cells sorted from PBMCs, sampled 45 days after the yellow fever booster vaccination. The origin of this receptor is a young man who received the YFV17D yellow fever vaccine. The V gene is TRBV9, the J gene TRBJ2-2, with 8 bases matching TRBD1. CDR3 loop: CASSVVGDRRPGELFF. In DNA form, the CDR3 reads TGTGCCAGCAGCGTAGTAGGGGACAGGAGGCCCGGGGAGCTGTTTTTT.